Shown below are 21 T cell receptor beta chains from a single sample sequenced in a study of OX40 agonist ivuxolimab in advanced cancers. Here immunoSEQ multiplex PCR was the method, and the copy in TCRdb shows in-frame clones only, minus some. The sample records some 58,000 clones, around four fifths being singletons. The specimen was CD4+ or CD8+ T cells sorted from blood, collected in a trial of the OX40 agonist ivuxolimab. The receptors shown here come from an adult with an advanced solid tumor such as melanoma, head and neck, liver or kidney cancer.

This rearrangement joins TRBV11-2 to TRBJ2-7, with D perhaps assigned TRBD1 or TRBD2 (5 bases each). CDR1 and CDR2 from the germline V gene are SGHAT and FQNNGV. The CDR3 covers 15 residues. Trimming took off 1 base at V and 3 bases at J, with 13 bases between the two ends. The CDR3 region has the DNA TGTGCCAGCAGCTTAGGGGGGAGACTGAGCTACGAGCAGTACTTC. Translation gives CASSLGGRLSYEQYF.

The V and J genes are TRBV5-1 and TRBJ2-7; 9 nucleotides align to TRBD1. Germline-derived CDR1 and CDR2 are SGHRS and YFSETQ. After removal of 3 bases from V and 9 bases from J, the junction contained 13 bases not matched to a gene. This CDR3 spans 15 amino acids. In DNA form, the CDR3 reads TGCGCCAGCAGCTCTGGTGCCCGGGACAGGGCAAGGCAGTACTTC. As protein: CASSSGARDRARQYF.

This clone was observed once. This chain links TRBV7-9 with TRBJ2-5; unclear D gene. V was cut by 5 bases and J by 4 bases, with 11 bases left in between. The CDR3 is 13 amino acids. The germline CDR1 and CDR2 sequences are SEHNR and FQNEAQ (reference sequence). This CDR3 reads CASSLQRSETQYF. Here the CDR3 DNA reads TGTGCCAGCAGCCTACAGAGGTCAGAGACCCAGTACTTC. The full variable domain, in which reference TRBV7-9 and TRBJ2-5 provide the parts outside the CDR3, is DTGVSQNPRHKITKRGQNVTFRCDPISEHNRLYWYRQTLGQGPEFLTYFQNEAQLEKSRLLSDRFSAERPKGSFSTLEIQRTEQGDSAMYLCASSLQRSETQYFGPGTRLLVL.

The genes are TRBV6-5 and TRBJ1-4, with D possibly matching TRBD1 (6 bases). The V end was cut by 2 bases, the J end by 7 bases, with 11 bases between. The CDR3 is 14 residues long. The germline V gene has CDR1 MNHEY and CDR2 SVGAGI. The CDR3 DNA follows: TGTGCCAGCAGTTACGGGCAGGGGCGTGAAAAACTGTTTTTT. Amino acids: CASSYGQGREKLFF.

The chain is built from TRBV10-1 and TRBJ2-1, with 8 nucleotides matching TRBD2. Trimming cost V 3 bases and J 7 bases; bases outside gene matches: 11. The CDR3 totals 16 residues. CDR1 is WNHNN, CDR2 SYGVQD, per germline (reference sequence). In DNA form, the CDR3 reads TGCGCCAGCAGTGACCCCGGGGGGGGCGCAGGGAATGAGCAGTTCTTC. Translation gives CASSDPGGGAGNEQFF.

In its sample, this clone was seen once. The chain has TRBV7-9 and TRBJ2-4; 8 positions agree with TRBD2. Germline assignment: CDR1 SEHNR and CDR2 FQNEAQ (reference sequence). Trimming took 4 bases from V and 0 from J; bases not matched to a gene: 5. The CDR3 totals 16 residues. CDR3 nucleotides: TGTGCCAGCAGCTCCGGGGGGGTTTTAGCCAAAAACATTCAGTACTTC. It yields the protein CASSSGGVLAKNIQYF.

The J gene is TRBJ2-5, the V gene TRBV30; D gene unclear. V gave up 4 bases and J gave up 3 bases, with 12 bases separating them. CDR3 length equals 13 residues. The germline V gene has CDR1 GTSNPN and CDR2 SVGIG (reference sequence). The CDR3 spells CAWTIWGKETQYF. The CDR3 region has the DNA TGTGCCTGGACCATTTGGGGTAAAGAGACCCAGTACTTC.

The chain joins TRBV6-6 to TRBJ1-1; D possibly corresponds to TRBD1 (6 bases). The germline CDR1 and CDR2 sequences are MNHNY and SVGAGI (reference sequence). The germline V and J ends were trimmed by 4 bases and 3 bases, with 12 bases remaining between them. This CDR3 contains 14 residues. Here the CDR3 DNA reads TGTGCCAGCAGTTTAAATAAGGGGGACACTGAAGCTTTCTTT. This codes for CASSLNKGDTEAFF.

The rearrangement uses TRBV7-9 and TRBJ1-5; D not certain. V lost 1 base to trimming and J lost 3 bases, with 7 bases between them. Germline-derived CDR1 and CDR2 are SEHNR and FQNEAQ (reference sequence). CDR3 size: 14 residues. The CDR3 reads CASSLVGDNQPQHF. CDR3 sequence (DNA): TGTGCCAGCAGCTTAGTGGGTGACAATCAGCCCCAGCATTTT.

This chain uses TRBV19 with TRBJ1-5; D is possibly TRBD1 (6 bases). This CDR3 comprises 17 residues. With 2 bases removed from V and 0 bases from J, the gap between germline ends came to 14 bases. Germline assignment: CDR1 LNHDA and CDR2 SQIVND (reference sequence). The chain's CDR3 is CASSIISGQNSNQPQHF. The CDR3 DNA is TGTGCCAGTAGTATAATCTCGGGACAAAATAGCAATCAGCCCCAGCATTTT.

The CDR3, as DNA: TGTGCCAGCAGGTTTAAACAGACTGAAGCTTTCTTT. Its protein is CASRFKQTEAFF. This chain links TRBV6-6 with TRBJ1-1; D gene unclear. V was clipped by 6 bases and J by 5 bases, with 10 bases between them. Germline loops: CDR1 MNHNY, CDR2 SVGAGI (reference sequence). The CDR3 extends over 12 amino acids.

The J gene is TRBJ2-6, the V gene TRBV27; TRBD1 matches at 8 bases. V shed 6 bases, J shed 0 bases, and the junction held 4 bases outside the gene matches. Looked up from germline, CDR1 is MNHEY and CDR2 is SMNVEV (reference sequence). The CDR3 runs to 16 residues. The CDR3, as DNA: TGTGCCAGCAGGGACAGGGCGAGCTCTGGGGCCAACGTCCTGACTTTC. The encoded protein is CASRDRASSGANVLTF. Complete variable domain (other parts from reference TRBV27 and TRBJ2-6): EAQVTQNPRYLITVTGKKLTVTCSQNMNHEYMSWYRQDPGLGLRQIYYSMNVEVTDKGDVPEGYKVSRKEKRNFPLILESPSPNQTSLYFCASRDRASSGANVLTFGAGSRLTVL.

This chain joins TRBV25-1 and TRBJ2-3; D is ambiguous. This CDR3 contains 13 residues. Trimming left V 3 bases short and J 5 bases short, with 9 bases between. Germline CDR1 is MGHDK and CDR2 is SYGVNS. CDR3 sequence: CASSELVGDTQYF. CDR3 bases: TGTGCCAGCAGTGAGCTCGTCGGAGATACGCAGTATTTT. The whole variable domain, filled in from reference TRBV25-1 and TRBJ2-3, reads EADIYQTPRYLVIGTGKKITLECSQTMGHDKMYWYQQDPGMELHLIHYSYGVNSTEKGDLSSESTVSRIRTEHFPLTLESARPSHTSQYLCASSELVGDTQYFGPGTRLTVL.

The chain recombines TRBV11-3 with TRBJ2-5, with D unresolved. Between the trimmed V and J ends, which lost 2 bases and 4 bases, there was a span of 14 bases. The CDR3 totals 15 residues. The germline V gene has CDR1 SGHNT and CDR2 YENEEA. CDR3 loop: CASSLYGQVLETQYF. As DNA, the CDR3 is TGTGCCAGCAGCTTATATGGGCAGGTCCTAGAGACCCAGTACTTC.

This chain connects TRBV7-9 to TRBJ2-3; no reliable D call. The CDR3 is made up of 14 amino acids. Germline CDR1 and CDR2: SEHNR and FQNEAQ (reference sequence). The V end was cut by 5 bases, the J end by 1 base, with 10 bases between. The CDR3 reads CASSPSLGTDTQYF. Here the CDR3 DNA reads TGTGCCAGCAGCCCTTCGTTGGGCACAGATACGCAGTATTTT.

This clone appeared once. The chain combines TRBV29-1 with TRBJ2-2, with D tentatively TRBD1 or TRBD2 (5 bases each). The germline gives CDR1 SQVTM, CDR2 ANQGSEA. This CDR3 contains 11 residues. The V end was cut by 3 bases, the J end by 7 bases, with 6 bases between. In DNA form, the CDR3 reads TGCAGCGTTGAGAGGGGCGGGGAGCTGTTTTTT. Its translation is CSVERGGELFF.

The gene calls are TRBV19 and TRBJ1-5, with D hard to call. The CDR3 is 16 amino acids. Deletions cut 5 bases from V and 0 bases from J, with 14 bases between. Germline V gives CDR1 LNHDA, CDR2 SQIVND (reference sequence). The CDR3 nucleotides read TGTGCCAGTAGTCCTGGAGAGTTATATAGCAATCAGCCCCAGCATTTT. Translated: CASSPGELYSNQPQHF.

V gene TRBV9 combines with J gene TRBJ2-3; D uncertain. The CDR3 spans 13 residues. V was pared by 3 bases and J by 4 bases, with 9 bases between. CDR1 is SGDLS and CDR2 is YYNGEE in the germline V gene. The chain's CDR3 is CASSALTADTQYF. CDR3 in DNA: TGTGCCAGCAGCGCCCTGACTGCAGATACGCAGTATTTT.

The chain carries TRBV6-6 and TRBJ2-7; D gene ambiguous. This CDR3 is built from 13 residues. The V gene lost 2 bases and the J gene lost 0 bases, with 5 bases spanning the gap. The germline V gene has CDR1 MNHNY and CDR2 SVGAGI (reference sequence). The CDR3 loop reads CASSYGFSYEQYF. Here the CDR3 DNA reads TGTGCCAGCAGTTACGGGTTCTCCTACGAGCAGTACTTC.

The rearrangement links TRBV7-8 to TRBJ2-3, with 9 bases lining up with TRBD1. The germline V gene encodes CDR1 SGHVS and CDR2 FQNEAQ. The CDR3 totals 18 residues. Trimming removed 3 bases from V and 5 bases from J; junction bases left unmatched: 15. CDR3 amino acids: CASSFSGTGSPGGDTQYF. CDR3 coding DNA: TGTGCCAGCAGCTTTTCCGGGACAGGGAGTCCAGGGGGAGATACGCAGTATTTT.

This clone appeared a few times. V is TRBV5-1 and J is TRBJ2-1; TRBD2 agrees at 13 bases. V shed 4 bases and J 7 bases; nucleotides not matched to a gene: 8. The germline CDR1 and CDR2 sequences are SGHRS and YFSETQ. This CDR3 contains 16 residues. The CDR3 sequence: CASSRDGTSGNNEQFF. The CDR3, as DNA: TGCGCCAGCAGCCGCGACGGGACTAGCGGGAATAATGAGCAGTTCTTC.